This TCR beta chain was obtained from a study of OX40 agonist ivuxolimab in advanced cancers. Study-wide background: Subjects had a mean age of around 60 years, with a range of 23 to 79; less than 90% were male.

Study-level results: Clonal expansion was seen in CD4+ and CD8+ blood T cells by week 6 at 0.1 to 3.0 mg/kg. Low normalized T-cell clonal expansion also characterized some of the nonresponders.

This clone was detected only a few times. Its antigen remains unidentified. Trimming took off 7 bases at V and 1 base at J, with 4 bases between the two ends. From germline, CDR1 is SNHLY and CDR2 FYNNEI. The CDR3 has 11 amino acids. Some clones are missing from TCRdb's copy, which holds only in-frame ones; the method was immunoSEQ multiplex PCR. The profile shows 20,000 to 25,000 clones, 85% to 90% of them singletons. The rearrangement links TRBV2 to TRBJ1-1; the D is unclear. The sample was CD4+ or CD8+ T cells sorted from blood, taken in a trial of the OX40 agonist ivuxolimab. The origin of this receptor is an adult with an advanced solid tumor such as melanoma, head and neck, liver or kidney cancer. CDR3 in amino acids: CASIGNTEAFF. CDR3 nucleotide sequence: TGTGCCAGCATCGGGAACACTGAAGCTTTCTTT.